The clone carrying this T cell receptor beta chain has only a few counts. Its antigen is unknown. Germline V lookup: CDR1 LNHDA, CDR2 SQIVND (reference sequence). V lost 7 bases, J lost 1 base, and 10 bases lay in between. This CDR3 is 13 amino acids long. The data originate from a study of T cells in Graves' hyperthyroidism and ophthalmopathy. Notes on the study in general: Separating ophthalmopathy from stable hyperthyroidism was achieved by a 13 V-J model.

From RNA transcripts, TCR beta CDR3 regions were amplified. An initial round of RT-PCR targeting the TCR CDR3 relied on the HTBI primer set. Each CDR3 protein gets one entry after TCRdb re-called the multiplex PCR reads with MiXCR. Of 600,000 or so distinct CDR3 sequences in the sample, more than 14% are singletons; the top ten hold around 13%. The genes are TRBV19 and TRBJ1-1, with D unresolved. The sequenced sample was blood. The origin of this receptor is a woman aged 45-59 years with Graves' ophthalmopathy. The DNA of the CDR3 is TGTGCCAGTAATCGGAAGGAGAACACTGAAGCTTTCTTT. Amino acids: CASNRKENTEAFF. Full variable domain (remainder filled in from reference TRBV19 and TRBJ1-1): DGGITQSPKYLFRKEGQNVTLSCEQNLNHDAMYWYRQDPGQGLRLIYYSQIVNDFQKGDIAEGYSVSREKKESFPLTVTSAQKNPTAFYLCASNRKENTEAFFGQGTRLTVV.